This T cell receptor beta chain was captured by sequencing in a study of T cell clonality in common variable immunodeficiency (dated by TCRdb to between 2014 and 2017). The study at large found these results: Despite equal DNA input, controls averaged roughly 84,000 unique sequences per sample versus around 32,000 in CVID samples. Differences among patients in the CVID cohort limited the correlations between repertoire features and clinical complications. Fewer deletions and N-nucleotide insertions were reportedly observed in CVID TCRbeta sequences, and highly modified clones with 13 or more V deletions were reportedly absent from CVID TCRbeta sequences. According to the authors, finding the cause of the higher clonality in CVID would require sequencing the repertoires of T cell subpopulations. Increased TCRbeta clonality was found in CVID subjects compared with healthy controls (t-test p = 0.018), with the increase being most characteristic of about a third of subjects. Healthy controls shared more TCRbeta clones with each other than CVID subjects shared among themselves (p < 0.0001).

Predominantly Caucasian heritage was noted among both the CVID patients and the healthy controls. Heparinized peripheral whole blood samples of roughly 5 to 8 ml were obtained from each donor. Genomic DNA from adults with common variable immune deficiency (CVID) and from healthy adult controls was used to sequence TCRbeta CDR3 repertoires. The control group comprised some 22 healthy adult volunteers, around 12 female and approximately ten male, aged about 23 to 75 years with a mean age of around 32. Diluted blood was subjected to density centrifugation over Hypaque 1077 or Ficoll-Paque for isolation of peripheral blood mononuclear cells. Unsorted mononuclear cells served as the source of genomic DNA, which was extracted either by Qiagen column purification or by a centrifugation-based method. CDR1 SGHRS and CDR2 YFSETQ are derived from the germline V gene. The CDR3 goes from the cysteine to the phenylalanine over 15 residues. Only the CDR3 bases that were read are kept: 36 of them, in frame from base 1. Between the V and J ends, shortened by 3 bases and 2 bases respectively, the junction contains 14 bases.

For sequencing, equivalent amounts of genomic DNA were input from CVID and control samples. For every sample, a 60 bp segment covering the rearranged TCRbeta CDR3 region was amplified and then sequenced. The immunoSEQ assay, a bias-corrected multiplex PCR with high-throughput sequencing, was employed for TCRbeta amplification. Per the original workflow: Every unique nucleotide sequence was considered a clone and was annotated with V, D and J genes, copy number and frequency. Sequences were labeled productive if in frame, and non-productive if out of frame or containing stop codons. As previously described, Shannon's entropy was used to calculate clonality. The predicted amino acid sequences of productive clones were used to derive mean CDR3 Kyte-Doolittle hydropathy. The R hclust function was used to hierarchically cluster scaled V gene usage with Manhattan distance and complete linkage. Sharing of clones by CDR3 amino acid sequence was evaluated through resampling of 12 repertoires per group over 100 rounds. Repertoires were searched for 65 to 75 published EBV-specific and some 240 published CMV-specific TCRbeta sequences. A couple of CVID samples that yielded fewer than 10,000 sequences were excluded from the analysis, so 42 CVID repertoires were retained. TCRdb took this table from immuneACCESS and kept in-frame rearrangements with V and J called. Such tables lack part of the clones; where checked against another copy, unresolved V genes explain under half of the gap, and the rest is unexplained. The DNA gave D and trimming, while V, J and clone size come from that table. The table shows 45,000 to 60,000 clones here, with no singletons. The ten top clones hold around 6.3% of the sample.

This clone was observed many times. Its antigen specificity is not known. The missing CDR3 end, 3 residues past where the read stops, is filled in from the germline J gene. Rearrangement joined TRBV5-1 to TRBJ1-2, with TRBD1 perhaps the D gene, on 5 matching bases. Sequenced input: peripheral blood mononuclear cells. This receptor was obtained from a person aged 18 to 75 in good health. CDR3 loop: CASSSPPGGNYGYTF. Partial CDR3 DNA: TGCGCCAGCAGCTCCCCGCCGGGGGGAAACTATGGC.